This T cell receptor beta chain derives from a study of T cells in Graves' hyperthyroidism and ophthalmopathy. Overall study findings and caveats: Model predictions of ophthalmopathy came a median about 6.3 months before onset.

TCR beta CDR3 regions were amplified from RNA transcripts. The HTBI primer set drove a first-round RT-PCR of the TCR CDR3. TCRdb reprocessed the multiplex PCR reads via MiXCR and lists one record per CDR3 protein. The sample records a few hundred thousand distinct CDR3 sequences, 21% being singletons. Patients were excluded for uncontrolled infection, other autoimmune disease, pregnancy or lactation. V was pared by 2 bases and J by 2 bases, with 8 bases of the junction left unmatched. The CDR3 is 17 amino acids. Germline CDR1 and CDR2: SGHRS and YFSETQ. There are many counts of this clonotype. Its antigen is not identified.

The specimen was blood. This receptor was identified in a woman in her fifties or sixties with Graves' hyperthyroidism. The rearrangement uses TRBV5-1 and TRBJ2-3, with 10 bases lining up with TRBD2. The CDR3 region is CASSFEGTSEYTDTQYF. The DNA for the CDR3 is TGCGCCAGCAGCTTTGAGGGGACTAGCGAGTACACAGATACGCAGTATTTT. Full variable domain (outside the CDR3, taken from reference TRBV5-1 and TRBJ2-3): KAGVTQTPRYLIKTRGQQVTLSCSPISGHRSVSWYQQTPGQGLQFLFEYFSETQRNKGNFPGRFSGRQFSNSRSEMNVSTLELGDSALYLCASSFEGTSEYTDTQYFGPGTRLTVL.